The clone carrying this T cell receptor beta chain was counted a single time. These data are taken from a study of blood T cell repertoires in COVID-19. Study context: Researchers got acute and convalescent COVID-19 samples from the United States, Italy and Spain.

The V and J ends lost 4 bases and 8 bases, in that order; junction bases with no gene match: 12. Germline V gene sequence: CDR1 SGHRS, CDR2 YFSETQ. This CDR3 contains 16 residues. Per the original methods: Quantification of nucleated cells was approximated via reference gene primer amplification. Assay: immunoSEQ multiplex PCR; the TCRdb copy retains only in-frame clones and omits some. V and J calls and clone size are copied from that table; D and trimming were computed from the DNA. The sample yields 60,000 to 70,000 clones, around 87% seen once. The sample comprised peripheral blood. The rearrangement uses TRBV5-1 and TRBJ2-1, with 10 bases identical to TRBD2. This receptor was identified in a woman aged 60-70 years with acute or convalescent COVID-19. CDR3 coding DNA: TGCGCCAGCAGCCCTCTAGCGGGGGCGGGCCGGGATGAGCAGTTCTTC. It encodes CASSPLAGAGRDEQFF.